This TCR beta chain was captured by sequencing in a study of regulatory T cells in long-lasting Graves disease. Study overall: Antithyroid drugs had been taken by newly diagnosed Graves' patients for under 3 months. Broader study findings: Only a small sample size was used, which may have cut accuracy.

The sample's time point: newly diagnosed GD, antithyroid drugs for less than 3 months. TCR sequences were obtained from RNA taken from PBMCs. This CDR3 is built from 13 residues. Germline CDR1 reads MNHNS; CDR2 reads SASEGT. Trimming shortened V by 4 bases and J by 4 bases, and 11 bases separated the two germline ends. HTBI primers from iRepertoire and Arm-PCR of CDR3 regions yielded the TCR beta libraries. MiXCR, run by TCRdb on the multiplex PCR reads, gives a single entry per CDR3 protein. This table holds 350,000 to 550,000 distinct CDR3 sequences, about 14% found once. As for this clonotype: Its target is unknown. A read error may be the cause here, since a much bigger clone is one base away.

These data were likewise used in another study, on T cells in Graves' hyperthyroidism and ophthalmopathy. That study adds: A model of 13 V-J features distinguished ophthalmopathy from stable hyperthyroidism.

The origin of this receptor is a woman aged 50 to 60 with Graves disease. The chain uses TRBV6-1 and TRBJ2-7; D remains unclear. Specimen: peripheral blood mononuclear cells (PBMCs), collected at new diagnosis, from a patient treated with antithyroid drugs. In nucleotides, the CDR3 is TGTGCCAGCAGTGGAGCGCTAGGGTACGAGCAGTACTTC. It encodes CASSGALGYEQYF.